The clone carrying this TCR beta chain has more than one count but fewer than ten. Its target is unknown. Time point meaning: week 35, safety follow-up. Doses of 300 ug of mutant IDH1 20-mer peptide were given with topical imiquimod. Each of the donors came in with new WHO grade 3 or 4 astrocytomas that were IDH1-mutant and ATRX-lost. This entry is derived from a study of a mutant IDH1 vaccine in newly diagnosed glioma. Generated by immunoSEQ multiplex PCR, the TCRdb table keeps only in-frame clones and is missing some. The sample holds about 42,000 clones, 65% to 90% seen once. CDR3 length: 13 residues. V was cut by 4 bases and J by 5 bases, with 14 bases left in between. Germline CDR1 and CDR2: SQVTM and ANQGSEA.

The V and J genes are TRBV29-1 and TRBJ1-1, with D tentatively TRBD1 (6 bases). The sequencing here drew on PBMCs, taken from a glioma patient whose treatment included an IDH1 peptide vaccine. This receptor was obtained from a woman aged 50 to 65 with glioma. The CDR3 region is CSVGGRGWTEAFF. Written as DNA, the CDR3 is TGCAGCGTTGGGGGCAGGGGCTGGACTGAAGCTTTCTTT.